The 3 T cell receptor beta chains given below trace back to one sample, sequenced in a study of blood T cell repertoires in COVID-19. Sequencing used immunoSEQ multiplex PCR; TCRdb keeps in-frame clones, though not all of them. Of approximately 180,000 clones listed, roughly 87% are singletons. Sequenced sample: peripheral blood. The receptors shown here come from a woman in her forties or fifties with acute or convalescent COVID-19.

This chain joins TRBV12-3 or TRBV12-4 and TRBJ2-1; tentative D call: TRBD2 (7 bases). This CDR3 is 13 amino acids long. Trimming removed 9 bases from V and 1 base from J, with 10 bases in between. In nucleotides, the CDR3 is TGTGCCAGTAGGGGGGGATCCTACAATGAGCAGTTCTTC. Encoded protein: CASRGGSYNEQFF.

The gene calls are TRBV18 and TRBJ2-2; 11 bases fit TRBD2. The V gene end was trimmed by 4 bases and the J gene end by 4 bases; junction bases not matched to a gene: 8. The CDR3 runs to 17 residues. Looked up from germline, CDR1 is KGHSH and CDR2 is LQKENI. CDR3 nucleotide sequence: TGTGCCAGCTCACAACTCCCTAGCGGGGGGAGCACCGGGGAGCTGTTTTTT. This sequence encodes CASSQLPSGGSTGELFF. The variable domain in full, completed from reference TRBV18 and TRBJ2-2, reads NAGVMQNPRHLVRRRGQEARLRCSPMKGHSHVYWYRQLPEEGLKFMVYLQKENIIDESGMPKERFSAEFPKEGPSILRIQQVVRGDSAAYFCASSQLPSGGSTGELFFGEGSRLTVL.

In this sample, this clone turned up once. V gene TRBV5-8 combines with J gene TRBJ2-3; D uncertain. Deletions cut 4 bases from V and 7 bases from J, with 10 bases between. The CDR3 is made up of 12 amino acids. Germline loops: CDR1 SGHTS, CDR2 YDEGEE. The CDR3 spells CASSQNSYTQYF. CDR3 nucleotide sequence: TGTGCCAGCAGCCAAAACTCGTATACGCAGTATTTT.